This TCR beta chain stems from a study of cytomegalovirus exposure and HLA in healthy donors. Broader study findings: A later analysis linked a missense variant in DCLRE1C to the trimming of TCR beta V and J genes. High sensitivity and specificity were reportedly achieved when the classifier diagnosed cytomegalovirus status.

CDR1 SGDLS and CDR2 YYNGEE come from the germline V gene. CDR3 size: 15 residues. Germline trimming cut 1 base from V and 2 bases from J; bases unmatched to any gene: 3. PCR employed 60 Vbeta and 13 Jbeta primers. Clones were sequenced by immunoSEQ multiplex PCR, and TCRdb holds only the in-frame ones, with some missing. Among 100,000 to 120,000 clones, around 85% were seen once, and the ten largest hold around 1.9%. Notes on this clone: Its specificity is not known.

The rearrangement joins TRBV9 to TRBJ1-3; TRBD1 matches 7 bases. The specimen was PBMCs. The receptor was derived from a man aged 40-55 years in good health and CMV-seronegative. For the CDR3, the DNA is TGTGCCAGCAGCGTAACCGGGACAGCTGGAAACACCATATATTTT. Residues: CASSVTGTAGNTIYF.